The 27 T cell receptor beta chains presented below share a single source sample, sequenced in a study of T cells in women clearing cervical HPV infection. The protocol was immunoSEQ multiplex PCR, while the TCRdb copy is restricted to in-frame clones and leaves out a portion. The sample has tens of thousands of clones. Specimen: blood buffy coat. These receptors originate from a woman aged 18-70 years with a cervical HPV16 infection that either progressed to CIN3+ or cleared (not recorded which).

A remark on this clone: Read coverage stops 3 residues before the CDR3 terminus; the germline J gene supplies the remainder. The V call is TRBV5-4, the J call TRBJ2-5; 8 nucleotides line up with TRBD1. The CDR3 runs 15 residues. The V gene end was trimmed by 0 bases and the J gene end by 4 bases; junction bases not matched to a gene: 5. CDR1 SGHNT and CDR2 YYREEE come from the germline V gene (reference sequence). The part of the CDR3 DNA that was read is TGTGCCAGCAGCTTGGAACAGGGGGAGAGAGAGACC. Residues: CASSLEQGERET. The CDR3 in its entirety is CASSLEQGERETQYF.

With respect to this clone: The CDR3 end lies 3 residues beyond the end of the read and is filled in from the germline J gene. This rearrangement joins TRBV6-1 to TRBJ2-1; 9 nucleotides match TRBD1. The CDR3 spans 16 residues. Germline lookup yields CDR1 MNHNS and CDR2 SASEGT. V shed 4 bases, J shed 8 bases, and the junction held 12 bases outside the gene matches. Partial CDR3 DNA: TGTGCCAGCAGTGTCGAAACAGGGGGCGGGGGTTATGAG. The encoded protein is CASSVETGGGGYE. The full CDR3 reads CASSVETGGGGYEQFF.

In regard to this clone: Sequencing ends 3 residues short of the CDR3 end; the germline J gene provides the rest. The chain employs TRBV20-1 and TRBJ2-7; possibly TRBD2 for D (6 bases). The CDR3 is 12 residues long. Trimming took 6 bases from V and 5 from J, leaving 14 bases between them. CDR1 and CDR2 from the germline V gene are DFQATT and SNEGSKA (reference sequence). This CDR3 is CSAPTLANEQYF. The CDR3 bases that were read are TGCAGTGCCCCCACTCTAGCGAACGAG.

As for this clone: The observed sequence ends 3 residues before the CDR3 terminus, with the missing tail filled in from the germline J gene. The rearrangement uses TRBV10-3 and TRBJ1-1, with D perhaps TRBD1 (6 bases). Germline V gives CDR1 ENHRY, CDR2 SYGVKD. The CDR3 runs 18 residues. Trimming left V 3 bases short and J 0 bases short, with 20 bases between. The DNA read from the CDR3 is TGTGCCATCAGTGACCGAATAGAACAGGGAAAGATGAACACTGAA. Amino acid sequence: CAISDRIEQGKMNTE. The CDR3, in full, reads CAISDRIEQGKMNTEAFF.

About this clone: Read coverage stops 3 residues before the CDR3 terminus; the germline J gene supplies the remainder. V and J are TRBV2 and TRBJ2-5; weak D call: TRBD2 (5 bases). This CDR3 is 14 amino acids long. Trimming removed 10 bases from V and 0 bases from J, with 15 bases in between. Germline CDR1 SNHLY, CDR2 FYNNEI. The CDR3 reads CATPEGRDQETQYF. The DNA read from the CDR3 is TGTGCCACCCCCGAGGGTAGGGACCAAGAGACC.

As to this clone: The read ends 3 residues before the CDR3 terminus; that terminus is restored from the germline J gene. The rearrangement joins TRBV7-9 to TRBJ2-7; D perhaps matches TRBD2 (6 bases). The V gene lost 7 bases and the J gene lost 4 bases, with 14 bases spanning the gap. CDR1 and CDR2 from the germline V gene are SEHNR and FQNEAQ (reference sequence). The CDR3 is made up of 13 amino acids. The CDR3 reads CASTRGGRYEQYF. The CDR3 bases that were read are TGTGCCAGCACGCGTGGGGGGAGGTACGAG.

Comment on this clone: The missing CDR3 end, 3 residues past where the read stops, is filled in from the germline J gene. The chain carries TRBV4-2 and TRBJ2-2; 16 bases align to TRBD2. This CDR3 is 18 amino acids long. CDR1 LGHNA and CDR2 YNFKEQ come from the germline V gene. Trimming took 4 bases from V and 4 from J; bases not matched to a gene: 6. The CDR3 sequence is CASSPGTSGGASTGELFF. The covered CDR3 bases are TGTGCCAGCAGCCCAGGGACTAGCGGGGGGGCTAGCACCGGGGAG.

About this clone itself: The read falls 3 residues short of the CDR3 end, and the missing part is taken from the germline J gene. The genes are TRBV12-3 or TRBV12-4 and TRBJ2-7; tentative D call: TRBD1 (5 bases). The V and J ends lost 4 bases and 5 bases respectively, with 15 bases between them. The CDR3 has 14 amino acids. CDR3 DNA (partial): TGTGCCAGCAGTTCCCTGACAGTACGTCACGAG. Protein: CASSSLTVRHE. The whole CDR3 sequence reads CASSSLTVRHEQYF.

For this clone: The read ends 3 residues early relative to the CDR3; the germline J gene fills the gap. The chain uses TRBV20-1 and TRBJ2-5; TRBD2 matches 10 bases. The junction had 6 bases not matched to a gene; V was cut back by 1 base and J by 4 bases. This CDR3 has 15 amino acids. Germline V gene lookup returns CDR1 DFQATT and CDR2 SNEGSKA (reference sequence). CDR3 amino acids: CSARVAGGRIETQYF. The part of the CDR3 DNA that was read is TGCAGTGCTAGAGTAGCGGGGGGCAGGATAGAGACC.

A note on this clone: The observed sequence ends 3 residues before the CDR3 terminus, with the missing tail filled in from the germline J gene. This chain joins TRBV6-2 or TRBV6-3 and TRBJ2-1; TRBD2 matches at 10 bases. Trimming cost V 6 bases and J 6 bases; bases outside gene matches: 5. The CDR3 is 14 residues long. CDR1 MNHEY and CDR2 SVGEGT come from the germline V gene. CDR3 protein: CASSLIAGGNEQFF. The DNA read from the CDR3 is TGTGCCAGCAGCCTAATAGCGGGGGGCAATGAG.

A remark on this clone: The read finishes 3 residues shy of the CDR3 end, and the germline J gene is used to complete it. This chain joins TRBV12-3 or TRBV12-4 and TRBJ1-2; 12 bases fit TRBD1. This CDR3 contains 16 residues. CDR3 sequence reads: CASSVQPGQGAEGYTF. The covered CDR3 bases are TGTGCCAGCAGTGTACAACCGGGACAGGGGGCGGAGGGC.

Concerning this clone: The read finishes 3 residues shy of the CDR3 end, and the germline J gene is used to complete it. This chain uses TRBV2 with TRBJ2-7, with D perhaps TRBD2 (6 bases). Trimming shortened V by 0 bases and J by 3 bases, and 12 bases separated the two germline ends. From germline, CDR1 is SNHLY and CDR2 FYNNEI. The CDR3 has 15 residues. The part of the CDR3 DNA that was read is TGTGCCAGCAGTGAAGCAAGGAGGGGAGGCTACGAG. It is translated as CASSEARRGGYE. The whole CDR3 sequence is CASSEARRGGYEQYF. Full variable domain (remainder filled in from reference TRBV2 and TRBJ2-7): EPEVTQTPSHQVTQMGQEVILRCVPISNHLYFYWYRQILGQKVEFLVSFYNNEISEKSEIFDDQFSVERPDGSNFTLKIRSTKLEDSAMYFCASSEARRGGYEQYFGPGTRLTVT.

A note on this clone: The CDR3 is cut off 3 residues early in the read; its end comes from the germline J gene. J is TRBJ1-1 and V is TRBV5-1; TRBD1 matches 8 bases. The CDR3 runs to 14 residues. CDR1 and CDR2 (germline): SGHRS, YFSETQ. CDR3 DNA (partial): TGCGCCAGCAGCTCGACAGGGGTGGGGGTCGAA. This encodes CASSSTGVGVE. In full, the CDR3 is CASSSTGVGVEAFF.

As concerns this clone: Sequencing ends 3 residues short of the CDR3 end; the germline J gene provides the rest. The V call is TRBV10-3, the J call TRBJ2-5; TRBD2 matches 7 bases. The V gene end was trimmed by 7 bases and the J gene end by 0 bases; junction bases not matched to a gene: 8. Germline V CDR1 and CDR2: ENHRY, SYGVKD. The CDR3 has 15 residues. The sequenced part of the CDR3 DNA is TGTGCCATCAAAGAACAAGCGGGGTACCAAGAGACC. This encodes CAIKEQAGYQET. The entire CDR3 protein reads CAIKEQAGYQETQYF.

This CDR3 reads CASSFSGTHNGGELFF. The CDR3 bases that were read are TGCGCCAGCAGCTTTTCCGGGACACATAACGGCGGGGAG. This chain joins TRBV5-1 and TRBJ2-2; D possibly corresponds to TRBD1 (6 bases). The CDR3 goes on 3 residues after the read ends, and that part is filled in from the germline J gene. Germline V gene lookup returns CDR1 SGHRS and CDR2 YFSETQ. This CDR3 contains 16 residues. V lost 2 bases and J lost 7, with 18 bases in between.

Details on this clone: The read ends 3 residues early relative to the CDR3; the germline J gene fills the gap. The chain is built from TRBV20-1 and TRBJ2-5, with D hard to call. CDR1 DFQATT and CDR2 SNEGSKA come from the germline V gene (reference sequence). This CDR3 comprises 11 residues. Trimming removed 3 bases at V and 3 bases at J, with 5 bases between. The CDR3 sequence: CSASEEETQYF. The part of the CDR3 DNA that was read is TGCAGTGCTAGTGAGGAAGAGACC.

Worth noting for this clone: Coverage ceases 3 residues before the CDR3 finishes, and the germline J gene fills in the end. The chain recombines TRBV9 with TRBJ2-2; D is perhaps TRBD1 (5 bases). Trimming pared 0 bases from V and 1 base from J, leaving 7 bases between. This CDR3 is built from 15 residues. Germline V lookup: CDR1 SGDLS, CDR2 YYNGEE. CDR3 DNA, as far as it was read: TGTGCCAGCAGCGTAGCTACAGGGAACACCGGGGAG. Amino acids: CASSVATGNTGE. The full CDR3 is CASSVATGNTGELFF.

Remarks on this clone: The CDR3 end lies 3 residues beyond the end of the read and is filled in from the germline J gene. The chain combines TRBV7-2 with TRBJ1-5; 8 nucleotides match TRBD1. Germline V CDR1 and CDR2: SGHTA, FQGNSA. The CDR3 runs to 14 residues. V gave up 4 bases and J gave up 6 bases; unmatched junction bases: 5. CDR3 loop: CASSSGQGSQPQHF. Partial CDR3 DNA: TGTGCCAGCAGCTCCGGACAGGGCAGTCAGCCC. The full variable domain, its missing parts supplied by reference TRBV7-2 and TRBJ1-5, is GAGVSQSPSNKVTEKGKDVELRCDPISGHTALYWYRQSLGQGLEFLIYFQGNSAPDKSGLPSDRFSAERTGGSVSTLTIQRTQQEDSAVYLCASSSGQGSQPQHFGDGTRLSIL.

As regards this clone: The CDR3 is cut off 3 residues early in the read; its end comes from the germline J gene. The V call is TRBV2, the J call TRBJ2-3, with D maybe TRBD1 (5 bases). CDR1 and CDR2 (germline): SNHLY, FYNNEI. Trimming removed 6 bases at V and 1 base at J, with 11 bases between. The CDR3 loop spans 14 amino acids. The CDR3 loop reads CASRVGAGTDTQYF. The sequenced CDR3 bases are TGTGCCAGCAGGGTAGGGGCTGGCACAGATACG.

About this clone: The DNA ends 3 residues before the CDR3 does, and the rest of the CDR3 is filled in from the germline J gene. This chain uses TRBV20-1 with TRBJ2-3; D uncertain. This CDR3 has 13 residues. Germline V gene sequence: CDR1 DFQATT, CDR2 SNEGSKA (reference sequence). Trimming left V 6 bases short and J 0 bases short, with 10 bases between. This CDR3 reads CSALETSTDTQYF. Incomplete CDR3 DNA: TGCAGTGCCCTAGAGACTAGCACAGATACG.

As to this clone: The read comes to an end 3 residues before the CDR3 does, leaving the germline J gene to fill in the end. The chain combines TRBV19 with TRBJ2-1, with a tentative D call TRBD2 (5 bases). The CDR3 contains 12 residues. V dropped 6 bases and J dropped 9 bases, with 12 bases sitting between them. The germline CDR1 and CDR2 sequences are LNHDA and SQIVND (reference sequence). Partial CDR3 DNA: TGTGCCAGTAGCCCCGGGGTGAGTGAG. It translates to CASSPGVSE. The whole CDR3 protein is CASSPGVSEQFF. The full variable domain, completed using reference TRBV19 and TRBJ2-1, is DGGITQSPKYLFRKEGQNVTLSCEQNLNHDAMYWYRQDPGQGLRLIYYSQIVNDFQKGDIAEGYSVSREKKESFPLTVTSAQKNPTAFYLCASSPGVSEQFFGPGTRLTVL.

For this clone: The observed sequence ends 3 residues before the CDR3 terminus, with the missing tail filled in from the germline J gene. The V and J genes are TRBV7-9 and TRBJ1-4, with 10 bases matching TRBD1. Germline CDR1 and CDR2: SEHNR and FQNEAQ (reference sequence). The CDR3 contains 14 residues. J lost 5 bases, V lost 4 bases, and 1 base had no gene match. CDR3 loop: CASSSGQGNEKLFF. Partial CDR3 DNA: TGTGCCAGCAGCTCGGGACAGGGGAATGAAAAA.

Worth noting for this clone: The read stops 3 residues short of the end of the CDR3; the missing end is completed from the germline J gene. The chain joins TRBV10-1 to TRBJ1-6; weak D call: TRBD1 (6 bases). Trimming took 6 bases from V and 7 from J, leaving 10 bases between them. Germline V gene data show CDR1 as WNHNN and CDR2 as SYGVQD (reference sequence). CDR3 length: 13 residues. The covered CDR3 bases are TGCGCCAGCAGCAGGGGAGAAAATTCACCC. Protein product: CASSRGENSP. The full CDR3 sequence reads CASSRGENSPLHF.

Notes on this clone: The read halts 3 residues ahead of the CDR3 end, with the missing end drawn from the germline J gene. The gene calls are TRBV20-1 and TRBJ1-4; a possible D gene is TRBD1 (6 bases). The CDR3 loop spans 15 amino acids. CDR1 is DFQATT and CDR2 is SNEGSKA in the germline V gene (reference sequence). With 0 bases removed from V and 6 bases from J, the gap between germline ends came to 14 bases. The CDR3 protein is CSARDGYRDDEKLFF. The CDR3 DNA, read in part, is TGCAGTGCTAGAGATGGTTACAGGGATGATGAAAAA.

Of note for this clone: The read ends 3 residues before the CDR3 terminus; that terminus is restored from the germline J gene. The chain has TRBV19 and TRBJ1-2; 9 nucleotides align to TRBD1. This CDR3 spans 15 amino acids. The germline gives CDR1 LNHDA, CDR2 SQIVND (reference sequence). The trim removed 7 bases at V and 7 bases at J, leaving 13 bases unmatched. The sequenced part of the CDR3 DNA is TGTGCCAGTACATACATGGGACAGGGTCAGAGTGGC. It encodes CASTYMGQGQSG. The full CDR3 protein reads CASTYMGQGQSGYTF.

In regard to this clone: The read terminates 3 residues ahead of where the CDR3 ends, so the germline J gene completes it. The chain recombines TRBV7-9 with TRBJ1-1; 8 nucleotides align to TRBD1. With V trimmed by 6 bases and J by 1 base, 7 bases remained unmatched. Germline CDR1 is SEHNR and CDR2 is FQNEAQ (reference sequence). This CDR3 is 15 amino acids long. The CDR3 sequence is CASSPLQGANTEAFF. Partial CDR3 DNA: TGTGCCAGCAGTCCCCTCCAGGGGGCGAACACTGAA.

About this clone itself: The read falls 3 residues short of the CDR3 end, and the missing part is taken from the germline J gene. The chain recombines TRBV18 with TRBJ1-1; unclear D gene. CDR3 length equals 17 residues. The V and J ends lost 1 base and 0 bases respectively, with 15 bases between them. Looked up from germline, CDR1 is KGHSH and CDR2 is LQKENI. The CDR3 sequence: CASSPRPKQYMNTEAFF. CDR3 DNA, as far as it was read: TGTGCCAGCTCACCACGCCCCAAACAATATATGAACACTGAA. Looking up the rest from reference TRBV18 and TRBJ1-1 gives the full variable domain: NAGVMQNPRHLVRRRGQEARLRCSPMKGHSHVYWYRQLPEEGLKFMVYLQKENIIDESGMPKERFSAEFPKEGPSILRIQQVVRGDSAAYFCASSPRPKQYMNTEAFFGQGTRLTVV.